This TCR beta chain comes out of a study of T cell changes during pregnancy in multiple sclerosis. This CDR3 region has 13 residues. Trimming stripped 6 bases from V and 2 bases from J, with 11 bases between. Germline V gene sequence: CDR1 MNHEY, CDR2 SMNVEV (reference sequence). With respect to this clone: At the DNA level, this CDR3 is encoded by other sequences in the same sample as well.

The protocol was immunoSEQ multiplex PCR, while the TCRdb copy is restricted to in-frame clones and leaves out a portion. The repertoire holds over 45,000 clones, about 90% seen once, with 0.45% to 0.65% in the top ten. The source material was CD4+ T cells from peripheral blood mononuclear cells, sampled after pregnancy. The V call is TRBV27, the J call TRBJ2-7, with D possibly TRBD1 on 6 matching bases. This TCR came from a female donor with multiple sclerosis, enrolled in a pregnancy study. CDR3 region: CASRQTGTYEQYF. CDR3 sequence (DNA): TGTGCCAGCAGACAGACAGGAACCTACGAGCAGTACTTC.